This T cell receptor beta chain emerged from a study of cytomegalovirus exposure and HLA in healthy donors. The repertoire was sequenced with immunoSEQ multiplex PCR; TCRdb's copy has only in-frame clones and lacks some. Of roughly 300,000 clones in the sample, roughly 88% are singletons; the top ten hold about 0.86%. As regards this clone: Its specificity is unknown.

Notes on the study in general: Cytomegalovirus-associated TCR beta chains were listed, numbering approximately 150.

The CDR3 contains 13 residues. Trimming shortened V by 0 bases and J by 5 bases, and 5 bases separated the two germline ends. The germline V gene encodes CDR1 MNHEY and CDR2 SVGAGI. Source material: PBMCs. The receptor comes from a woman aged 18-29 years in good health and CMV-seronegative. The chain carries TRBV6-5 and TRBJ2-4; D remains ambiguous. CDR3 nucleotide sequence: TGTGCCAGCAGTTACTCCCGAGAAAACATTCAGTACTTC. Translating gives CASSYSRENIQYF.